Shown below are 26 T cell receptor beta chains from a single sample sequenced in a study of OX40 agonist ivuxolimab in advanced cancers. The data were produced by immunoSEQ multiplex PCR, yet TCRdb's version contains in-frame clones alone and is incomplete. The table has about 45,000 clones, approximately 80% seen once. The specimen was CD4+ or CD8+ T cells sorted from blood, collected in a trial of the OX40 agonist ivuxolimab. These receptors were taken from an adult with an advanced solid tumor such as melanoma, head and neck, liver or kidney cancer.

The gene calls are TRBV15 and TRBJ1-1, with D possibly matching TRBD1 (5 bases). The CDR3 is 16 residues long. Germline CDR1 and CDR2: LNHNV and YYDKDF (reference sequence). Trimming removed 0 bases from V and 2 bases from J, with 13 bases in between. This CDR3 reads CATSRDLGTLNTEAFF. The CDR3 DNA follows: TGTGCCACCAGCAGAGATCTTGGGACCTTAAACACTGAAGCTTTCTTT. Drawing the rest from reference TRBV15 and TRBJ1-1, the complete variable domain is DAMVIQNPRYQVTQFGKPVTLSCSQTLNHNVMYWYQQKSSQAPKLLFHYYDKDFNNEADTPDNFQSRRPNTSFCFLDIRSPGLGDTAMYLCATSRDLGTLNTEAFFGQGTRLTVV.

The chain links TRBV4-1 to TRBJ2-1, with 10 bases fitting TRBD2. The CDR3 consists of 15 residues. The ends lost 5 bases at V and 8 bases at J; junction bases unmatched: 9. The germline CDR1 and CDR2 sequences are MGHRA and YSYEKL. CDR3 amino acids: CASSVVAGGIDEQFF. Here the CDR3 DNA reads TGCGCCAGCAGCGTCGTAGCGGGAGGTATCGATGAGCAGTTCTTC.

The CDR3, as DNA: TGTGCCAGCAGCCCAACCCTTGGGAGCAATCAGCCCCAGCATTTT. Its protein product is CASSPTLGSNQPQHF. The chain combines TRBV7-9 with TRBJ1-5, with D uncertain. CDR3 length equals 15 residues. Germline CDR1 SEHNR, CDR2 FQNEAQ (reference sequence). The germline V and J ends were trimmed by 5 bases and 1 base, with 12 bases remaining between them.

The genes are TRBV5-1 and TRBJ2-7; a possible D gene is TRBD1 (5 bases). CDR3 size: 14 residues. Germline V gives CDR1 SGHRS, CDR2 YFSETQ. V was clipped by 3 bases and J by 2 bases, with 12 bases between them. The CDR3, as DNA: TGCGCCAGCAGCTACGGGCAGGGTCCCTACGAGCAGTACTTC. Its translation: CASSYGQGPYEQYF.

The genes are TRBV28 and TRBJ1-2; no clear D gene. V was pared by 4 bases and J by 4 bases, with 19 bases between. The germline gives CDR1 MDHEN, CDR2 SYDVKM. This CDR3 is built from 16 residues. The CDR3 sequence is CASSSLPRMLGYGYTF. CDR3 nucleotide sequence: TGTGCCAGCAGTTCCTTACCCCGAATGCTGGGCTATGGCTACACCTTC.

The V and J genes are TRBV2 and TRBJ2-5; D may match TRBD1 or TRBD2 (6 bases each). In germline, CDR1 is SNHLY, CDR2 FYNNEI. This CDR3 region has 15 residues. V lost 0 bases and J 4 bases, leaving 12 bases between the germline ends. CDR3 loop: CASSEAGGWGETQYF. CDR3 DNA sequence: TGTGCCAGCAGTGAAGCGGGGGGCTGGGGAGAGACCCAGTACTTC.

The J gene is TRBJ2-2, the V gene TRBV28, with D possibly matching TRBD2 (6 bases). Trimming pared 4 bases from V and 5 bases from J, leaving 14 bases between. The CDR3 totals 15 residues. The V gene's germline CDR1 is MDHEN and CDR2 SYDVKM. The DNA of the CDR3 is TGTGCCAGCAGTTATGAGGGCGCGGGGACCGGGGAGCTGTTTTTT. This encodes CASSYEGAGTGELFF.

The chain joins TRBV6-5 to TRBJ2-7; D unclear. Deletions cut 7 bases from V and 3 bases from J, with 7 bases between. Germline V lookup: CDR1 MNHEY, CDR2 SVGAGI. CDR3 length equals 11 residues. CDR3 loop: CASTEGYEQYF. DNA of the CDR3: TGTGCCAGCACCGAAGGCTACGAGCAGTACTTC.

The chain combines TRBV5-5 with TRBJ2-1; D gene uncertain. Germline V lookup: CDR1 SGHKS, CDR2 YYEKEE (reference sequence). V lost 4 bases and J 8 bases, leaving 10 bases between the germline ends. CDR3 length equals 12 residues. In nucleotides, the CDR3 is TGTGCCAGCAGCCTCAGTGGGGATGAGCAGTTCTTC. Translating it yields CASSLSGDEQFF. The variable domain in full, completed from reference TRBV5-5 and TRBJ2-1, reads DAGVTQSPTHLIKTRGQQVTLRCSPISGHKSVSWYQQVLGQGPQFIFQYYEKEERGRGNFPDRFSARQFPNYSSELNVNALLLGDSALYLCASSLSGDEQFFGPGTRLTVL.

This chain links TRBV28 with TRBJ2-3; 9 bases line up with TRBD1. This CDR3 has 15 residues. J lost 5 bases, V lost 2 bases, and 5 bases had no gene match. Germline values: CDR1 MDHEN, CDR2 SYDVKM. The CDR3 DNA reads TGTGCCAGCAGTTTAGTACAGGGGGCTGGAGATACGCAGTATTTT. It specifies CASSLVQGAGDTQYF. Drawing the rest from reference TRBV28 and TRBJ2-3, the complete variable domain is DVKVTQSSRYLVKRTGEKVFLECVQDMDHENMFWYRQDPGLGLRLIYFSYDVKMKEKGDIPEGYSVSREKKERFSLILESASTNQTSMYLCASSLVQGAGDTQYFGPGTRLTVL.

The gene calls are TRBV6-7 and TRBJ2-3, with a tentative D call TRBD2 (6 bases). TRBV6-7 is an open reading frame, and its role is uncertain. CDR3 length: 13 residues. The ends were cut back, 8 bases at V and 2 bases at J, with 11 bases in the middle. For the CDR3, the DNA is TGTGCCAGCGGGCGGGGCTTCACAGATACGCAGTATTTT. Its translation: CASGRGFTDTQYF.

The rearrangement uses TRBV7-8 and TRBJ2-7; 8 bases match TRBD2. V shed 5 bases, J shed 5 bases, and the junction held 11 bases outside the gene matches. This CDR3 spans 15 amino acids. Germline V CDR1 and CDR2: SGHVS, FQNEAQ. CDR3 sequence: CASSLTRLAGNEQYF. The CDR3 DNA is TGTGCCAGCAGCCTAACCCGTCTAGCGGGTAACGAGCAGTACTTC.

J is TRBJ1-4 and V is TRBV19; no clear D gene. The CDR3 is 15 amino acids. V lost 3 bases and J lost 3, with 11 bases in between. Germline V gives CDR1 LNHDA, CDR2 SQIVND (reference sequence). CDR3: CASSIWVRSNEKLFF. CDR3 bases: TGTGCCAGTAGTATTTGGGTACGGTCTAATGAAAAACTGTTTTTT.

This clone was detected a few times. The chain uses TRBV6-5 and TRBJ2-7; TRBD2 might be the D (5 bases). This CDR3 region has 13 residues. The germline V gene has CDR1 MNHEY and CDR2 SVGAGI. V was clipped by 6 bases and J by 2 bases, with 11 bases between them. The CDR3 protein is CASRRGSPYEQYF. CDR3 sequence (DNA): TGTGCCAGCAGACGGGGATCGCCCTACGAGCAGTACTTC.

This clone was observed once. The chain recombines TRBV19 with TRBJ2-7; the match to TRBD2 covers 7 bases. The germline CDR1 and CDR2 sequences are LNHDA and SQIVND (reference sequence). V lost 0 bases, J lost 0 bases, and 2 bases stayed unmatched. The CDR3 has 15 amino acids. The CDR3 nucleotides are TGTGCCAGTAGTATAGACCCTAGCGGCTCCTACGAGCAGTACTTC. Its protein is CASSIDPSGSYEQYF.

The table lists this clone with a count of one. CDR3 nucleotides: TGTGCCAGCAGCTTAGACAGGAACTCTAACTATGGCTACACCTTC. This sequence encodes CASSLDRNSNYGYTF. This chain uses TRBV7-9 with TRBJ1-2; a weak D match, TRBD1 (5 bases). This CDR3 is built from 15 residues. V gave up 1 base and J gave up 0 bases, with 9 bases separating them. The germline V gene encodes CDR1 SEHNR and CDR2 FQNEAQ (reference sequence).

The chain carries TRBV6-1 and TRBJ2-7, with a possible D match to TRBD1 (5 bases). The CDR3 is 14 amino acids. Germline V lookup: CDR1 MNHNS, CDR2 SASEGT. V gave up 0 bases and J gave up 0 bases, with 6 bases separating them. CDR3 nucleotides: TGTGCCAGCAGTGAAGCGGGGCACTCCTACGAGCAGTACTTC. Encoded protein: CASSEAGHSYEQYF.

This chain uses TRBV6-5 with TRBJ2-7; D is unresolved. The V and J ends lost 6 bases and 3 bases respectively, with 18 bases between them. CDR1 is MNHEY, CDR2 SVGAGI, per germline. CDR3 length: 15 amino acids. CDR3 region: CASRKRQAKIYEQYF. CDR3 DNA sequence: TGTGCCAGCAGGAAACGCCAGGCCAAGATCTACGAGCAGTACTTC.

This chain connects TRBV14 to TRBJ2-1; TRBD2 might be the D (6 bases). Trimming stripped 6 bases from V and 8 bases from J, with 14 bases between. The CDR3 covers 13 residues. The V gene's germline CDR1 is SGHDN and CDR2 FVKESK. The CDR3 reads CASSHRTGDEQFF. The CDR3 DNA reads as TGTGCCAGCAGTCACCGAACGGGAGATGAGCAGTTCTTC.

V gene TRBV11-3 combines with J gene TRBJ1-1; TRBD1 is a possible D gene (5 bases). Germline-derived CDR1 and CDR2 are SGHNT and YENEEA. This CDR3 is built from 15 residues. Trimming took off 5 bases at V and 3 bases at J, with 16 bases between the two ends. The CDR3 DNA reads TGTGCCAGCAGCCCCCTAGGATCGGGGGACACTGAAGCTTTCTTT. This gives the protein CASSPLGSGDTEAFF.

CDR3 amino acids: CASSRVPGPYNEQFF. The CDR3 DNA follows: TGCGCCAGCAGCCGTGTACCGGGACCCTACAATGAGCAGTTCTTC. The chain recombines TRBV5-1 with TRBJ2-1; TRBD1 or TRBD2 may be the D gene (5 bases each). The CDR3 is made up of 15 amino acids. Germline V gene data show CDR1 as SGHRS and CDR2 as YFSETQ. V gave up 4 bases and J gave up 2 bases, with 13 bases separating them.

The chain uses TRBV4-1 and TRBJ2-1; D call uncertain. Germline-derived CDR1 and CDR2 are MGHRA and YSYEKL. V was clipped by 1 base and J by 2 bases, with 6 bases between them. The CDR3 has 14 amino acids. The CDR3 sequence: CASSQGAPYNEQFF. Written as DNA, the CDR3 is TGCGCCAGCAGCCAAGGTGCGCCCTACAATGAGCAGTTCTTC.

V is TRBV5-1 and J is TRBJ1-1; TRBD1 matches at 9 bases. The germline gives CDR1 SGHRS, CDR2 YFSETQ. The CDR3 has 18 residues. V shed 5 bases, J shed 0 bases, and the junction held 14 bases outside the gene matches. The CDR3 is CASRPSWGQGSLNTEAFF. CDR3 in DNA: TGCGCCAGCAGACCCAGCTGGGGACAGGGTTCTCTGAACACTGAAGCTTTCTTT.

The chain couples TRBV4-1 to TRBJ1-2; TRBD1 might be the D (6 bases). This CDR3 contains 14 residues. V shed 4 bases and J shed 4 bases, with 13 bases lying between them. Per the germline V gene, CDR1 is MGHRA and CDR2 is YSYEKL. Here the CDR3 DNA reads TGCGCCAGCAGCCGCGGACAGACCGCCTATGGCTACACCTTC. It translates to CASSRGQTAYGYTF.

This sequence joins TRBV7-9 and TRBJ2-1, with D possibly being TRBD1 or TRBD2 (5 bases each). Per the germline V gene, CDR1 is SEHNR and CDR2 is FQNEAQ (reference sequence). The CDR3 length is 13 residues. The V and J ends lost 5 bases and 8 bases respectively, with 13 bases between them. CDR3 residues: CASSPRGADEQFF. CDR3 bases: TGTGCCAGCAGCCCGCGAGGGGCGGATGAGCAGTTCTTC. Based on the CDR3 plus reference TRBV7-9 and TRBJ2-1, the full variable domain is DTGVSQNPRHKITKRGQNVTFRCDPISEHNRLYWYRQTLGQGPEFLTYFQNEAQLEKSRLLSDRFSAERPKGSFSTLEIQRTEQGDSAMYLCASSPRGADEQFFGPGTRLTVL.

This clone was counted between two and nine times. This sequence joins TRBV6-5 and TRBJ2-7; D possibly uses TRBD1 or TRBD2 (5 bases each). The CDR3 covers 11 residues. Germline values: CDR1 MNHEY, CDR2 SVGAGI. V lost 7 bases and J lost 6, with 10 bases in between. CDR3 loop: CASIAGAEQYF. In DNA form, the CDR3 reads TGTGCCAGCATTGCCGGGGCCGAGCAGTACTTC.